This T cell receptor (beta chain) was recovered during a study of T-cell reconstitution after alpha-beta-depleted transplantation in children. Study-wide findings and caveats: The high TCRbeta diversity at day 60 in some patients came from surviving recipient T cells and thymic progenitors. Several hundred graft clones that had expanded were reportedly the source of alpha-beta T cells about two months after transplant.

In its sample, this clonotype was seen many times. The antigen remains unidentified. Preparing the TCRbeta library involved the use of unique molecular identifiers. Using its own MiXCR run on the PCR reads, TCRdb lists one record per CDR3 protein. The sample has around 300,000 distinct CDR3 sequences; about 9.4% are singletons. The CDR3 has 16 residues. The TCR was taken from a boy in the first two years of life with acute myeloid leukemia, due to receive a stem cell transplant. This chain uses TRBV21-1 with TRBJ2-1; the DNA was not compared with TRBD1, the D call given in the table. TRBV21-1 is assigned pseudogene status. The source material was PBMCs, sampled before TCRalphabeta/CD19-depleted stem cell transplant. For the CDR3, the DNA is TGTGCCAGCAGCAAAGCAACAGGGGTGGACTGCAATGAGCAGTTCTTC. It is translated as CASSKATGVDCNEQFF.